The 12 T cell receptor beta chains below come from one sample, sequenced in a study of T cell responses to AZD1222 COVID-19 vaccine. Libraries were prepared by immunoSEQ multiplex PCR; TCRdb keeps only in-frame clonotypes and omits some of them. In the table there are about 54,000 clones, around 84% of which are singletons. This specimen was peripheral blood, taken on day 0 of AZD1222 vaccination. The origin of the receptors is an adult in good health.

The V call is TRBV9, the J call TRBJ2-5, with a possible D match to TRBD2 (6 bases). Trimming removed 0 bases from V and 5 bases from J, with 11 bases in between. This CDR3 has 14 residues. Germline assignment: CDR1 SGDLS and CDR2 YYNGEE. The CDR3 loop reads CASSVAGVEETQYF. The CDR3 nucleotides read TGTGCCAGCAGCGTAGCGGGGGTGGAGGAGACCCAGTACTTC.

The J gene is TRBJ1-2, the V gene TRBV5-1, with a tentative D call TRBD1 (5 bases). The CDR3 loop spans 13 amino acids. Germline assignment: CDR1 SGHRS and CDR2 YFSETQ. Trimming pared 0 bases from V and 4 bases from J, leaving 7 bases between. The chain's CDR3 is CASSLARGYGYTF. The CDR3 DNA follows: TGCGCCAGCAGCTTGGCTAGGGGCTATGGCTACACCTTC. Full variable domain (missing parts from reference TRBV5-1 and TRBJ1-2): KAGVTQTPRYLIKTRGQQVTLSCSPISGHRSVSWYQQTPGQGLQFLFEYFSETQRNKGNFPGRFSGRQFSNSRSEMNVSTLELGDSALYLCASSLARGYGYTFGSGTRLTVV.

This clone has only a few counts. The rearrangement uses TRBV7-9 and TRBJ1-6; D unclear. The V gene lost 4 bases and the J gene lost 4 bases, with 2 bases spanning the gap. Germline V gene sequence: CDR1 SEHNR, CDR2 FQNEAQ (reference sequence). The CDR3 is 12 residues long. CDR3 protein: CASSWYNSPLHF. The CDR3 DNA reads TGTGCCAGCAGCTGGTATAATTCACCCCTCCACTTT.

J is TRBJ1-1 and V is TRBV6-5; no reliable D call. Germline V gives CDR1 MNHEY, CDR2 SVGAGI. CDR3 length: 15 residues. Trimming stripped 7 bases from V and 1 base from J, with 16 bases between. The CDR3 region is CASNHGVGANTEAFF. In DNA, the CDR3 is TGTGCCAGCAATCATGGGGTCGGAGCGAACACTGAAGCTTTCTTT.

V gene TRBV7-8 combines with J gene TRBJ1-2, with D possibly matching TRBD1 (6 bases). This CDR3 is 13 amino acids long. In germline, CDR1 is SGHVS, CDR2 FQNEAQ. Trimming took off 1 base at V and 8 bases at J, with 11 bases between the two ends. This CDR3 reads CASSLGGPRGYTF. DNA of the CDR3: TGTGCCAGCAGCTTAGGGGGGCCTAGGGGCTACACCTTC.

The chain has TRBV7-9 and TRBJ1-2; 7 bases fit TRBD1. Germline loops: CDR1 SEHNR, CDR2 FQNEAQ (reference sequence). The CDR3 has 14 residues. V trimming: 1 base; J trimming: 6 bases; junction bases outside the gene matches: 5. CDR3 in DNA: TGTGCCAGCAGCTTAGGAGAGGGGGCGAATGGCTACACCTTC. Encoded protein: CASSLGEGANGYTF. Complete variable domain (other parts from reference TRBV7-9 and TRBJ1-2): DTGVSQNPRHKITKRGQNVTFRCDPISEHNRLYWYRQTLGQGPEFLTYFQNEAQLEKSRLLSDRFSAERPKGSFSTLEIQRTEQGDSAMYLCASSLGEGANGYTFGSGTRLTVV.

This rearrangement joins TRBV19 to TRBJ2-7; D tentatively fits TRBD1 or TRBD2 (5 bases each). Trimming removed 5 bases at V and 13 bases at J, with 21 bases between. CDR3 length equals 13 residues. Per the germline V gene, CDR1 is LNHDA and CDR2 is SQIVND (reference sequence). CDR3 sequence: CASSARGVPNPYF. The CDR3 nucleotides are TGTGCCAGTAGTGCCCGAGGGGTTCCAAATCCCTACTTC.

The chain has TRBV6-5 and TRBJ1-2; D might be TRBD1 (5 bases). Germline CDR1 is MNHEY and CDR2 is SVGAGI. The CDR3 sequence is 13 residues long. Trimming removed 7 bases at V and 5 bases at J, with 14 bases between. The CDR3 DNA is TGTGCCAGCACTCGAGGCGGGGGGTATGGCTACACCTTC. Its translation: CASTRGGGYGYTF.

The chain joins TRBV4-3 to TRBJ1-2; D is perhaps TRBD1 (6 bases). This CDR3 region has 14 residues. Germline lookup yields CDR1 LGHNA and CDR2 YSLEER. Trimming stripped 3 bases from V and 5 bases from J, with 13 bases between. DNA for the CDR3: TGCGCCAGCAGCCAGGTCATACAGGGATATGGCTACACCTTC. This translates into CASSQVIQGYGYTF.

CDR3 in DNA: TGCGCCAGCAGGGGTCCAGATACGCAGTATTTT. It specifies CASRGPDTQYF. This sequence joins TRBV10-1 and TRBJ2-3; D gene uncertain. V was trimmed by 6 bases and J by 4 bases, leaving 5 bases between them. The CDR3 extends over 11 amino acids. CDR1 WNHNN and CDR2 SYGVQD come from the germline V gene (reference sequence).

The J gene is TRBJ1-4, the V gene TRBV19, with TRBD1 matching 9 bases. Germline values: CDR1 LNHDA, CDR2 SQIVND (reference sequence). J was trimmed by 5 bases and V by 8 bases; bases with no gene match: 6. The CDR3 sequence is 14 residues long. CDR3 residues: CASVNRGRNEKLFF. The CDR3 region has the DNA TGTGCCAGTGTCAACAGGGGGCGGAATGAAAAACTGTTTTTT.

This chain links TRBV14 with TRBJ2-1; 12 bases are a match to TRBD2. CDR3 length: 17 amino acids. Germline V gene sequence: CDR1 SGHDN, CDR2 FVKESK. V lost 2 bases and J lost 7; bases outside the gene matches: 9. The chain's CDR3 is CASSQLAGGNRVNEQFF. The CDR3 DNA reads as TGTGCCAGCAGCCAACTAGCGGGAGGGAACCGGGTTAATGAGCAGTTCTTC.